This TCR beta chain is from a study of T cell clonality in common variable immunodeficiency. Study findings and constraints: The cause of increased CVID clonality remains unclear without subpopulation sequencing.

This clone was seen at least ten times. The target antigen is unknown. Sequencing ends 3 residues short of the CDR3 end; the germline J gene provides the rest. Caucasian heritage predominated among both patients and controls. This CDR3 has 11 amino acids. Germline V gene lookup returns CDR1 ENHRY and CDR2 SYGVKD. V lost 3 bases to trimming and J lost 3 bases, with 3 bases between them. The assay was immunoSEQ multiplex PCR, and TCRdb's table has in-frame clones only and misses some. This table holds 40,000 to 55,000 clones with no singletons; the top ten claim approximately 6.2%. This clonotype originated in a person aged 18-69 years in good health. Sample: peripheral blood mononuclear cells. The chain links TRBV10-3 to TRBJ2-7; no definite D call. The CDR3 reads CAISDVYEQYF. The CDR3 bases that were read are TGTGCCATCAGTGACGTCTACGAG.